This TCR beta chain was observed in a study of beta chain features in type 1 diabetes. Overall study findings and caveats: Across all four CD4+ subsets, people with type 1 diabetes showed modestly shorter TCRB CDR3s. Small HLA sub-analyses could not settle whether HLA shapes TCRB rearrangement. Fewer insertions but more deletions were seen at VDJ junctions in type 1 diabetes patients.

Regarding this clone: Its antigen is not known.

Reverse transcription of all isolated RNA meant that expressed TCRB transcripts were sequenced. Generated by immunoSEQ multiplex PCR, the TCRdb table keeps only in-frame clones and is missing some. The sample carries about 210,000 clones, about a tenth recorded once. J gave up 15 bases and V 7 bases, and 5 bases lay outside the gene matches. Germline CDR1 and CDR2: SQVTM and ANQGSEA. CDR3 length: 11 residues. Sorted CD4+ subsets: naive, central memory, regulatory, stem cell-like memory (CD45RO/CCR7/CD25/CD127/CD95/CD27 panel). This receptor was identified in a man aged 18-30 years in good health. The V call is TRBV29-1, the J call TRBJ2-1, with 14 bases fitting TRBD2. Sequencing was done on a sample of central memory CD4+ T cells from blood. The DNA for the CDR3 is TGCAGCGGTGGGACTAGCGGGAGTACGTTCTTC. It encodes CSGGTSGSTFF.